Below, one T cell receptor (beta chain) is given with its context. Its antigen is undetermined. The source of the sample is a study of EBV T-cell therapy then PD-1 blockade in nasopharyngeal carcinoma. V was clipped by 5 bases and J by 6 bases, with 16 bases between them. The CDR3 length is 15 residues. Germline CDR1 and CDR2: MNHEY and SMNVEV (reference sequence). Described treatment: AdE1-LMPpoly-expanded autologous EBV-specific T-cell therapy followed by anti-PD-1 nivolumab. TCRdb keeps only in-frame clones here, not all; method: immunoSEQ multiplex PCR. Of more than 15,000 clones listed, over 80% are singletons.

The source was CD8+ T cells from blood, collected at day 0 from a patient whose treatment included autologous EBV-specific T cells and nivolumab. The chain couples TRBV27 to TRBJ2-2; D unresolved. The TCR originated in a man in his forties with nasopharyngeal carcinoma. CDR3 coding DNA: TGTGCCAGCAGTCCGACTCAGAACTCGGCCGGGGAGCTGTTTTTT. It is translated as CASSPTQNSAGELFF.